This TCR beta chain was found in a study of control samples from healthy donors and cancer patients. CDR1 is MNHNS and CDR2 is SASEGT in the germline V gene. This CDR3 has 13 residues. The ends were cut back, 2 bases at V and 3 bases at J, with 7 bases in the middle. Profiled with immunoSEQ multiplex PCR; TCRdb holds only in-frame clones, not every one. The data contain tens of thousands of clones, over 90% of them seen just once; the ten biggest clones take up around 1.4%. The chain links TRBV6-1 to TRBJ1-1; D call uncertain. The sample consisted of blood. The origin of this receptor is a woman aged 25 to 39 in good health. The CDR3 region has the DNA TGTGCCAGCAGTGAAAGGATCTACACTGAAGCTTTCTTT. Encoded protein: CASSERIYTEAFF.